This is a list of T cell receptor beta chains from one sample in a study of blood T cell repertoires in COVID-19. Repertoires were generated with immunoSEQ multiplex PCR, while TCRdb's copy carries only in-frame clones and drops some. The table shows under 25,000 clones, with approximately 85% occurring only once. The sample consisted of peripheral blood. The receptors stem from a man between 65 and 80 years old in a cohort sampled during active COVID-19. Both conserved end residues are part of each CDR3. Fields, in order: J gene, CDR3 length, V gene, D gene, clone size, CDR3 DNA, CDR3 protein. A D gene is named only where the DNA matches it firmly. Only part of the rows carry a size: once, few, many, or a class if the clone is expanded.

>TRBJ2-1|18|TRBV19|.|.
TGTGCCACGCCCCTCCCGGACTTAGGGGGTGGGTCCTACAATGAGCAGTTCTTC
CATPLPDLGGGSYNEQFF
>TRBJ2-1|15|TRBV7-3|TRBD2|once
TGTGCCAGCAGCGAGGGGGTAGCGGGAGGGCCAGAGCAGTTCTTC
CASSEGVAGGPEQFF
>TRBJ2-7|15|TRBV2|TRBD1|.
TGTGCCAGCACACCGGGACAGGGGAGGGACTACGAGCAGTACTTC
CASTPGQGRDYEQYF
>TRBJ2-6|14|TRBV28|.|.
TGTGCCAGCAGTTTAACGGGTGGGGCCAACGTCCTGACTTTC
CASSLTGGANVLTF
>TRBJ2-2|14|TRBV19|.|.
TGTGCCAGTAGTATCGTAGAAAACACCGGGGAGCTGTTTTTT
CASSIVENTGELFF
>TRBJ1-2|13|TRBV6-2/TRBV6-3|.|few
TGTGCCAGCAGTTACATTGAGAACTATGGCTACACCTTC
CASSYIENYGYTF
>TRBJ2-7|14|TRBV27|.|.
TGTGCCAGCAGTTTATATAGCGGTGCCTACGAGCAGTACTTC
CASSLYSGAYEQYF
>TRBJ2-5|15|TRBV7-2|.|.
TGTGCCAGCAGCTTAGAAGGAAAGGGGGAAGAGACCCAGTACTTC
CASSLEGKGEETQYF
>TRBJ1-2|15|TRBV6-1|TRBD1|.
TGTGCCAGCAGTGAAGGTAGGACAGGGGGTCCTGGCTACACCTTC
CASSEGRTGGPGYTF
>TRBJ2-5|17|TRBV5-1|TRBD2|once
TGCGCCAGCAGCTTCTCGACTAGCGGGAGTTTGGAAGAGACCCAGTACTTC
CASSFSTSGSLEETQYF
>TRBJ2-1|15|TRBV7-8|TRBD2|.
TGTGCCAGCTCTCACCACGGGCGGGAGGGCAATGAGCAGTTCTTC
CASSHHGREGNEQFF
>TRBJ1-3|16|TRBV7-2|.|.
TGTGCCAGCAGCCCGATGGGCAGCAGCTCTGGAAACACCATATATTTT
CASSPMGSSSGNTIYF
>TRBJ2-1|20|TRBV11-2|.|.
TGTGCCAGCAGCTTAGATGGCGGCCGGGAGTGGCGTGCTTCCTACAATGAGCAGTTCTTC
CASSLDGGREWRASYNEQFF
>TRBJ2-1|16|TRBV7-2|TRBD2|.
TGTGCCAGCAGCTTACGGGCGGGAGGGCCCTTTAATGAGCAGTTCTTC
CASSLRAGGPFNEQFF
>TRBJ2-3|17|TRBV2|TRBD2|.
TGTGCCAGCAGTGACCCCACTAGCGGGAGTGGCACAGATACGCAGTATTTT
CASSDPTSGSGTDTQYF
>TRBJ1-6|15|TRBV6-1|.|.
TGTGCCAGCAGTGAACTATCAGGGAGGAATTCACCCCTCCACTTT
CASSELSGRNSPLHF
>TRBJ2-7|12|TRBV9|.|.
TGTGCCAGCAGCGTAGGCACTGGCGAGCAGTACTTC
CASSVGTGEQYF
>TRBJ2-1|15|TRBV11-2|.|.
TGTGCCAGCAGCTCCCACTTGCGGGTCTACAATGAGCAGTTCTTC
CASSSHLRVYNEQFF
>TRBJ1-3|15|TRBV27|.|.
TGTGCCAGCAGCCTTGGGGGGTTCTCTGGAAACACCATATATTTT
CASSLGGFSGNTIYF
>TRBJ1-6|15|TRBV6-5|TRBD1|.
TGTGCCAGCAGTTACGACGGACAGGGGTATTCACCCCTCCACTTT
CASSYDGQGYSPLHF
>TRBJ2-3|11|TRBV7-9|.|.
TGTGCCAGCAGCTGGAGAAGTACGCAGTATTTT
CASSWRSTQYF
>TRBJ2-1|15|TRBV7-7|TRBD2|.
TGTGCTAGCAGCAAGGGACTAGCGGGTATAAATGAGCAGTTCTTC
CASSKGLAGINEQFF
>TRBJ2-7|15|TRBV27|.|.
TGTGCCAGCAGTCTAAAAGACGGGAAATCCTACGAGCAGTACTTC
CASSLKDGKSYEQYF
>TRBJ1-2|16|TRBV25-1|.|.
TGTGCCAGCAGCCCCCCATCGGGAGGGGTTAACTATGGCTACACCTTC
CASSPPSGGVNYGYTF
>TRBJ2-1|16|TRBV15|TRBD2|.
TGTGCCACCAGCAGAGATGTAAGGACTAGCGTCAATGAGCAGTTCTTC
CATSRDVRTSVNEQFF
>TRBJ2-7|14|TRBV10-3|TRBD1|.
TGTGCCATCGGCCAGACAGGGAGCTCCTACGAGCAGTACTTC
CAIGQTGSSYEQYF
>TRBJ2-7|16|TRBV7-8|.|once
TGTGCCAGCAGCTTAGGGTCGGTGGGGCGGCACTACGAGCAGTACTTC
CASSLGSVGRHYEQYF
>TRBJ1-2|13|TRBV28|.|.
TGTGCCAGCAGTTCGGGACTATCAAATGGCTACACCTTC
CASSSGLSNGYTF
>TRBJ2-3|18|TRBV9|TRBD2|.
TGTGCCAGCAGCGCACTAGCGGGAGGCCCCGGAACCACAGATACGCAGTATTTT
CASSALAGGPGTTDTQYF
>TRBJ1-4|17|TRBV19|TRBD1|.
TGTGCCAGTAGTCCCCGCGGGACAGGAACCGGGGTGGAAAAACTGTTTTTT
CASSPRGTGTGVEKLFF
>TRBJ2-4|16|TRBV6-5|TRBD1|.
TGTGCCAGCAGTTACTCGACAGGGAAAGCCAAAAACATTCAGTACTTC
CASSYSTGKAKNIQYF
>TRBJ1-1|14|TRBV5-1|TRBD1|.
TGCGCCAGCAGCCGGGGACAGGGAGCGGAGGCAGCTTTCTTT
CASSRGQGAEAAFF
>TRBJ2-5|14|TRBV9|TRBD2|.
TGTGCCAGCACCCTCGGCGGGGGAGGAGAGACCCAGTACTTC
CASTLGGGGETQYF
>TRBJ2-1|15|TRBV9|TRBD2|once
TGTGCCAGCAGCGCGACTAGCGGGATTGGGAGTGAGCAGTTCTTC
CASSATSGIGSEQFF
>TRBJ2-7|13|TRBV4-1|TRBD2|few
TGCGCCAGCAGCTTCGGACTAGGCTACGAGCAGTACTTC
CASSFGLGYEQYF
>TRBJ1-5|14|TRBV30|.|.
TGTGCCACCAGTATGGCCCATAGCAATCAGCCCCAGCATTTT
CATSMAHSNQPQHF
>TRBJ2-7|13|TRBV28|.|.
TGTGCCAGCAGTCTTTCCGTAGGGGGCGAGCAGTACTTC
CASSLSVGGEQYF
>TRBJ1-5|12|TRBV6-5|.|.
TGTGCCAGCAGTACAAACAATCAGCCCCAGCATTTT
CASSTNNQPQHF
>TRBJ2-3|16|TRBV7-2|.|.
TGTGCCAGCAGCTTAGTTACAGGGATTAAAGGAGATACGCAGTATTTT
CASSLVTGIKGDTQYF
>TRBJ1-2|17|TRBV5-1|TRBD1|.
TGCGCCAGCAGCTTGGCCGGCAAGTTACAGGGGGCCTATGGCTACACCTTC
CASSLAGKLQGAYGYTF
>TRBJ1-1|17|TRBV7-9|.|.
TGTGCCAGCAGCTTAACCGGGGGAGGTGCGATTGGCACTGAAGCTTTCTTT
CASSLTGGGAIGTEAFF
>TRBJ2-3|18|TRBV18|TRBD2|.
TGTGCCAGCTCACGCACCAGCCCGACTAGCGGGGTCACAGATACGCAGTATTTT
CASSRTSPTSGVTDTQYF
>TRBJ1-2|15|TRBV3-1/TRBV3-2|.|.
TGTGCCAGCAGCCACGATAATCGGGACACCTATGGCTACACCTTC
CASSHDNRDTYGYTF
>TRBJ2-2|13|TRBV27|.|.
TGTGCCAGCAGTGGCACTAGCACCGGGGAGCTGTTTTTT
CASSGTSTGELFF
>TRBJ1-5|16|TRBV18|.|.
TGTGCCAGCTCACCAACATTTGGGGCAGGCAATCAGCCCCAGCATTTT
CASSPTFGAGNQPQHF
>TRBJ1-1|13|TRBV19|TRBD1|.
TGTGCCAGTATCCCAGGGGGCTACACTGAAGCTTTCTTT
CASIPGGYTEAFF